The rows below give T cell receptor beta chains drawn from one sample of a study of blood T cell repertoires in COVID-19. Produced via immunoSEQ multiplex PCR; TCRdb's table is partial and in-frame only. The data show approximately 120,000 clones, around three quarters seen once. Sequenced: peripheral blood. These receptors originate from a human donor in a cohort sampled during active COVID-19. CDR3s leave out the opening cysteine and the closing phenylalanine or tryptophan.

V gene: TRBV30
CDR3 protein: ASGEGGGSYEQY

V gene: TRBV5-6
CDR3 protein: ASSFQGTSIYEQY

V gene: TRBV11-2
CDR3 protein: ASSLDRGGRLYEQY

V gene: TRBV5-1
CDR3 protein: ASSGRTGRSYEQY

V gene: TRBV3-1/TRBV3-2
CDR3 protein: APRQGGGASTGELF

V gene: TRBV5-5
CDR3 protein: AWRVPTETQY

V gene: TRBV30
CDR3 protein: AWSVRSSGSAEAF

V gene: TRBV9
CDR3 protein: ASSAGTGHGYT

V gene: TRBV30
CDR3 protein: ALGRGYT

V gene: TRBV28
CDR3 protein: ASSSTSGAGVEQY

V gene: TRBV4-1
CDR3 protein: ASSQDWPTGREQY

V gene: TRBV3-1/TRBV3-2
CDR3 protein: ASSQGQGGANYGYT

V gene: TRBV6-6
CDR3 protein: ASSYSDRGLTGELF

V gene: TRBV11-2
CDR3 protein: ASSFGTGGSYEQY

V gene: TRBV6-5
CDR3 protein: ASRLTGVGTEAF

V gene: TRBV2
CDR3 protein: ASSEYGAGNEKLF

V gene: TRBV19
CDR3 protein: ASTGGINQPQH